This T cell receptor beta chain appears in the sequencing data of a study of OX40 agonist ivuxolimab in advanced cancers. The protocol was immunoSEQ multiplex PCR, while the TCRdb copy is restricted to in-frame clones and leaves out a portion. The profile shows about 19,000 clones, around 79% of them singletons. In its sample, this clone is medium-sized. The CDR3 extends over 15 amino acids. V was shortened by 3 bases and J by 0 bases, with 9 bases between the two germline ends. The germline V gene has CDR1 MDHEN and CDR2 SYDVKM. Sequenced here: CD4+ or CD8+ T cells sorted from blood, sampled in a trial of the OX40 agonist ivuxolimab. This clonotype was sampled from an adult with an advanced solid tumor such as melanoma, head and neck, liver or kidney cancer. V and J are TRBV28 and TRBJ2-1; D is unclear. The CDR3 loop reads CASSFDGFSYNEQFF. CDR3 bases: TGTGCCAGCAGTTTTGACGGGTTCTCCTACAATGAGCAGTTCTTC.